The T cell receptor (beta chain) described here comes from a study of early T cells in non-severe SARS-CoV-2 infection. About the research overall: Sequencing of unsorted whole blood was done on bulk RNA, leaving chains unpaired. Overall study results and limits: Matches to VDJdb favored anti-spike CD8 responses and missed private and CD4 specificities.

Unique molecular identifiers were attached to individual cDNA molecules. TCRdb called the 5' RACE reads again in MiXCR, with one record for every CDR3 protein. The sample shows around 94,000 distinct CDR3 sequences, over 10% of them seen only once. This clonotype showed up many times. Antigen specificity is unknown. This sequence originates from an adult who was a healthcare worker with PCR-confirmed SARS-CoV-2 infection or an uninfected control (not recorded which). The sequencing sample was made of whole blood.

The CDR3 nucleotides are TGTGCCAGCAGTTTTCCGGGACTGCGATCTAGCGGGATTCCCAACGAGCAGTACTTC. The encoded protein is CASSFPGLRSSGIPNEQYF. This chain connects TRBV28 to TRBJ2-7, with 9 bases lining up with TRBD2. This CDR3 has 19 residues. CDR1 is MDHEN, CDR2 SYDVKM, per germline. J lost 5 bases, V lost 3 bases, and 20 bases had no gene match.